Below are 26 T cell receptor beta chains sequenced from a single sample in a study of T cell changes during pregnancy in multiple sclerosis. The repertoire was sequenced with immunoSEQ multiplex PCR; TCRdb's copy has only in-frame clones and lacks some. Of approximately 80,000 clones in the sample, around 94% were seen once. The sample was peripheral blood, taken in the second trimester of pregnancy. The origin of the receptors is a female donor in good health, enrolled as a control in a pregnancy study.

The CDR3 nucleotides are TGTGCCAGCAGCTTAGCACAGGGTGTAGAGTACTTC. Amino acids: CASSLAQGVEYF. The chain uses TRBV7-9 and TRBJ2-7; possible D gene TRBD1, 6 bases. The CDR3 sequence is 12 residues long. Deletions cut 0 bases from V and 11 bases from J, with 11 bases between. Germline V CDR1 and CDR2: SEHNR, FQNEAQ (reference sequence).

J is TRBJ2-1 and V is TRBV2, with D tentatively TRBD2 (7 bases). The germline gives CDR1 SNHLY, CDR2 FYNNEI. The CDR3 has 15 residues. Deletions cut 4 bases from V and 0 bases from J, with 10 bases between. CDR3 nucleotide sequence: TGTGCCAGCAGTGGGGGGGGCCGCTCCTACAATGAGCAGTTCTTC. Translated, it gives CASSGGGRSYNEQFF.

This chain connects TRBV6-5 to TRBJ2-5; 7 nucleotides line up with TRBD1. CDR1 and CDR2 (germline): MNHEY, SVGAGI. V gave up 3 bases and J gave up 1 base; unmatched junction bases: 5. The CDR3 is 15 residues long. CDR3 nucleotide sequence: TGTGCCAGCAGTTATGGACAGGTCACCCAAGAGACCCAGTACTTC. It codes for CASSYGQVTQETQYF.

V is TRBV28 and J is TRBJ2-7; 10 bases map to TRBD2. Losses at the gene ends were 10 bases for V and 5 bases for J; bases not matched to a gene: 14. CDR1 is MDHEN and CDR2 is SYDVKM in the germline V gene. The CDR3 extends over 15 amino acids. The CDR3 nucleotides read TGTGCCACCTGGGCTAGCGGGAGTGGCATCCACGAGCAGTACTTC. Translating it yields CATWASGSGIHEQYF.

The rearrangement joins TRBV21-1 to TRBJ2-1; the DNA was not used to check the table's D call, TRBD2. TRBV21-1 is termed a pseudogene. This CDR3 contains 15 residues. CDR3 region: CASSKGGGLVHEQFF. The CDR3 DNA sequence: TGTGCCAGCAGCAAAGGGGGAGGGCTGGTCCATGAGCAGTTCTTC.

The V and J genes are TRBV28 and TRBJ2-5, with 7 bases that match TRBD1. Germline V CDR1 and CDR2: MDHEN, SYDVKM. The V and J ends lost 4 bases and 2 bases, in that order; junction bases with no gene match: 7. CDR3 length: 15 amino acids. The CDR3 bases are TGTGCCAGCAGTTCGGGGCCGGGACAGCAAGAGACCCAGTACTTC. Protein product: CASSSGPGQQETQYF.

V and J are TRBV28 and TRBJ1-4; possibly TRBD1 for D (6 bases). V was cut by 2 bases and J by 12 bases, with 22 bases left in between. This CDR3 has 16 residues. CDR1 and CDR2 from the germline V gene are MDHEN and SYDVKM. This CDR3 reads CASSLPLEGDQGELFF. The CDR3 DNA sequence: TGTGCCAGCAGTTTACCCCTAGAGGGGGACCAAGGGGAACTGTTTTTT.

This rearrangement joins TRBV5-1 to TRBJ2-3, with D possibly matching TRBD1 (6 bases). There are 14 residues in the CDR3. Germline-derived CDR1 and CDR2 are SGHRS and YFSETQ. V lost 4 bases and J lost 4, with 13 bases in between. The CDR3 spells CASSIGQPADTQYF. Written as DNA, the CDR3 is TGCGCCAGCAGCATAGGACAGCCAGCAGATACGCAGTATTTT. Full variable domain (remainder filled in from reference TRBV5-1 and TRBJ2-3): KAGVTQTPRYLIKTRGQQVTLSCSPISGHRSVSWYQQTPGQGLQFLFEYFSETQRNKGNFPGRFSGRQFSNSRSEMNVSTLELGDSALYLCASSIGQPADTQYFGPGTRLTVL.

The gene calls are TRBV29-1 and TRBJ2-1; the match to TRBD1 covers 10 bases. Germline V lookup: CDR1 SQVTM, CDR2 ANQGSEA. The V and J ends lost 1 base and 1 base, in that order; junction bases with no gene match: 10. The CDR3 is made up of 18 amino acids. CDR3 sequence: CSVEARDRGWGSYNEQFF. The CDR3 DNA reads TGCAGCGTTGAAGCCCGGGACAGGGGTTGGGGTTCCTACAATGAGCAGTTCTTC.

The V gene is TRBV5-1, the J gene TRBJ2-7, with 9 bases aligning to TRBD1. Losses at the gene ends were 2 bases for V and 4 bases for J; bases not matched to a gene: 4. Germline values: CDR1 SGHRS, CDR2 YFSETQ. This CDR3 comprises 14 residues. This chain's CDR3 is CASSFGQGKYEQYF. The CDR3 region has the DNA TGCGCCAGCAGCTTCGGACAGGGGAAGTACGAGCAGTACTTC.

The gene calls are TRBV9 and TRBJ1-1; weak D call: TRBD1 (5 bases). Per germline, CDR1 SGDLS and CDR2 YYNGEE. The CDR3 contains 18 residues. Trimming shortened V by 0 bases and J by 1 base, and 19 bases separated the two germline ends. CDR3 sequence (DNA): TGTGCCAGCAGCGTAGGGGTCGGGCAGCGGGGGAGGAACACTGAAGCTTTCTTT. This sequence encodes CASSVGVGQRGRNTEAFF.

This clone was observed a single time. V gene TRBV5-1 combines with J gene TRBJ2-5, with a tentative D call TRBD2 (5 bases). The J call may be in error: the DNA end matches TRBJ2-7 better. The CDR3 covers 17 residues. The germline gives CDR1 SGHRS, CDR2 YFSETQ. The CDR3 DNA reads as TGCGCCAGCAGCTTGGCCCCCGCACGGGAATTCCCCTACGAGCAGTACTTC. It encodes CASSLAPAREFPYEQYF.

This sequence joins TRBV19 and TRBJ1-1; tentatively, D is TRBD1 (5 bases). The CDR3 runs to 13 residues. V gave up 7 bases and J gave up 1 base, with 10 bases separating them. CDR1 and CDR2 from the germline V gene are LNHDA and SQIVND (reference sequence). The CDR3 DNA follows: TGTGCCAGTATTCAGGGAGGGAACACTGAAGCTTTCTTT. Protein: CASIQGGNTEAFF.

The chain links TRBV5-1 to TRBJ2-1, with D unclear. The CDR3 has 15 residues. The germline V gene has CDR1 SGHRS and CDR2 YFSETQ. V lost 1 base and J 1 base, leaving 9 bases between the germline ends. CDR3 sequence (DNA): TGCGCCAGCAGCTTGAGTAGTCCATCCTACAATGAGCAGTTCTTC. Protein: CASSLSSPSYNEQFF. Based on the CDR3 plus reference TRBV5-1 and TRBJ2-1, the full variable domain is KAGVTQTPRYLIKTRGQQVTLSCSPISGHRSVSWYQQTPGQGLQFLFEYFSETQRNKGNFPGRFSGRQFSNSRSEMNVSTLELGDSALYLCASSLSSPSYNEQFFGPGTRLTVL.

The gene calls are TRBV4-1 and TRBJ1-5; tentative D call: TRBD1 (6 bases). This CDR3 is 15 amino acids long. CDR1 and CDR2 (germline): MGHRA, YSYEKL. Trimming took off 2 bases at V and 3 bases at J, with 11 bases between the two ends. The CDR3 sequence: CASSQSGTNNQPQHF. In DNA form, the CDR3 reads TGCGCCAGCAGCCAATCCGGGACAAACAATCAGCCCCAGCATTTT.

This rearrangement joins TRBV6-1 to TRBJ2-7; D call uncertain. The CDR3 has 18 residues. V was clipped by 3 bases and J by 3 bases, with 24 bases between them. Germline V gives CDR1 MNHNS, CDR2 SASEGT. The CDR3 region has the DNA TGTGCCAGCAGTGAGGCCCACCATCTCTCCTCCTTCATCTACGAGCAGTACTTC. It codes for CASSEAHHLSSFIYEQYF.

The chain combines TRBV7-9 with TRBJ2-3; no clear D. Germline CDR1 SEHNR, CDR2 FQNEAQ (reference sequence). The length of the CDR3 is 14 residues. Trimming removed 0 bases from V and 1 base from J, with 5 bases in between. Written as DNA, the CDR3 is TGTGCCAGCAGCTTAGCCAGGCGCACAGATACGCAGTATTTT. Translation gives CASSLARRTDTQYF.

This clone was picked up a small number of times. The chain couples TRBV29-1 to TRBJ1-1; D not certain. Trimming removed 7 bases from V and 4 bases from J, with 13 bases in between. The CDR3 contains 12 residues. Germline CDR1 reads SQVTM; CDR2 reads ANQGSEA. CDR3 loop: CSGTADGTEAFF. The CDR3 DNA sequence: TGCAGCGGTACAGCAGACGGCACTGAAGCTTTCTTT.

The genes are TRBV5-1 and TRBJ1-4; possibly TRBD1 for D (5 bases). There are 14 residues in the CDR3. The germline V gene encodes CDR1 SGHRS and CDR2 YFSETQ. V shed 0 bases and J shed 3 bases, with 6 bases lying between them. CDR3 region: CASSLGQSNEKLFF. Written as DNA, the CDR3 is TGCGCCAGCAGCTTGGGACAGTCTAATGAAAAACTGTTTTTT. Full variable domain (missing parts from reference TRBV5-1 and TRBJ1-4): KAGVTQTPRYLIKTRGQQVTLSCSPISGHRSVSWYQQTPGQGLQFLFEYFSETQRNKGNFPGRFSGRQFSNSRSEMNVSTLELGDSALYLCASSLGQSNEKLFFGSGTQLSVL.

A single count supports this clone. CDR3 coding DNA: TGTGCCAGCTTTCCCAGCGGCTCCTACAATGAGCAGTTCTTC. Translated: CASFPSGSYNEQFF. The chain is built from TRBV28 and TRBJ2-1; tentatively, D is TRBD2 (5 bases). Between the trimmed V and J ends, which lost 8 bases and 0 bases, there was a span of 11 bases. CDR1 and CDR2 (germline): MDHEN, SYDVKM. The CDR3 covers 14 residues.

This sequence joins TRBV4-1 and TRBJ2-2, with 7 bases identical to TRBD2. Germline CDR1 and CDR2: MGHRA and YSYEKL. J lost 1 base, V lost 6 bases, and 2 bases had no gene match. CDR3 length: 14 residues. The CDR3: CASRLAENTGELFF. CDR3 nucleotides: TGCGCCAGCAGGCTAGCGGAGAACACCGGGGAGCTGTTTTTT.

The chain uses TRBV15 and TRBJ1-5, with 8 positions matching TRBD1. The CDR3 extends over 14 amino acids. The germline CDR1 and CDR2 sequences are LNHNV and YYDKDF (reference sequence). V shed 4 bases, J shed 4 bases, and the junction held 3 bases outside the gene matches. CDR3 amino acids: CATSTGTGNQPQHF. The CDR3 coding sequence is TGTGCCACCAGCACTGGGACAGGAAATCAGCCCCAGCATTTT. The whole variable domain, filled in from reference TRBV15 and TRBJ1-5, reads DAMVIQNPRYQVTQFGKPVTLSCSQTLNHNVMYWYQQKSSQAPKLLFHYYDKDFNNEADTPDNFQSRRPNTSFCFLDIRSPGLGDTAMYLCATSTGTGNQPQHFGDGTRLSIL.

The CDR3 DNA sequence: TGTGCCAGCAGTTTTGGACCGGGACAAGGTCACTACGAGCAGTACTTC. The encoded protein is CASSFGPGQGHYEQYF. The J gene is TRBJ2-7, the V gene TRBV27; D is perhaps TRBD1 (6 bases). The V gene lost 3 bases and the J gene lost 3 bases, with 18 bases spanning the gap. The CDR3 covers 16 residues. CDR1 and CDR2 (germline): MNHEY, SMNVEV (reference sequence).

The V call is TRBV19, the J call TRBJ1-5; perhaps TRBD1 as D (5 bases). The CDR3 is made up of 16 amino acids. Trimming left V 6 bases short and J 1 base short, with 16 bases between. From germline, CDR1 is LNHDA and CDR2 SQIVND (reference sequence). CDR3 in amino acids: CASRLRFSGSNQPQHF. Written as DNA, the CDR3 is TGTGCCAGTAGGCTTCGGTTCTCAGGGAGCAATCAGCCCCAGCATTTT. Together with reference TRBV19 and TRBJ1-5, the CDR3 gives the full variable domain: DGGITQSPKYLFRKEGQNVTLSCEQNLNHDAMYWYRQDPGQGLRLIYYSQIVNDFQKGDIAEGYSVSREKKESFPLTVTSAQKNPTAFYLCASRLRFSGSNQPQHFGDGTRLSIL.

The count of this clone is one. The genes are TRBV28 and TRBJ2-3; D unresolved. The germline V and J ends were trimmed by 6 bases and 4 bases, with 8 bases remaining between them. The germline V gene has CDR1 MDHEN and CDR2 SYDVKM. The CDR3 sequence is 12 residues long. The CDR3: CASSESADTQYF. The CDR3 bases are TGTGCCAGCAGCGAGTCCGCAGATACGCAGTATTTT.

The CDR3 here is CAWSLDSYNEQFF. As DNA, the CDR3 is TGTGCCTGGAGTCTGGACTCTTACAATGAGCAGTTCTTC. The chain has TRBV30 and TRBJ2-1, with a weak D call TRBD2 (5 bases). CDR1 and CDR2 from the germline V gene are GTSNPN and SVGIG (reference sequence). The V end lost 2 bases, the J end lost 4 bases, and 9 bases lay between the germline ends. The CDR3 totals 13 residues.